This paragraph covers one TCR beta chain sequence. Germline loops: CDR1 SGHVS, CDR2 FNYEAQ. J was trimmed by 7 bases and V by 5 bases; bases with no gene match: 15. This CDR3 is built from 17 residues. This specimen belongs to a study of blood T cell repertoires in COVID-19. As handled by the study authors: By means of reference gene primer amplification, nucleated cell counts were estimated. Sequenced by immunoSEQ multiplex PCR; TCRdb stores in-frame clones only, minus some. The DNA gave D and trimming, while V, J and clone size come from that table. Here the sample spans about 160,000 clones, roughly 88% being singletons.

The TCR sequence derives from a young man with acute or convalescent COVID-19. Sequencing was done on a sample of peripheral blood. The chain recombines TRBV7-6 with TRBJ2-1; 9 bases line up with TRBD1. This chain's CDR3 is CASSLNTGGAWLNEQFF. Written as DNA, the CDR3 is TGTGCCAGCAGCCTTAACACAGGGGGCGCGTGGCTAAATGAGCAGTTCTTC.